The rows below give T cell receptor beta chains drawn from one sample of a study of blood T cell repertoires in COVID-19. TCRdb keeps only in-frame clones here, not all; method: immunoSEQ multiplex PCR. The sample records approximately 170,000 clones, 84% being singletons. Input material: peripheral blood. The origin of the receptors is a woman at least 80 years old with COVID-19, enrolled during active disease. Both conserved end residues are part of each CDR3. D genes are given only for firm matches. Some rows have no size entry. The others give once, few or many, or a class for an expanded clone.

>TRBV5-1|TRBD1|-|TRBJ2-5
CASSNIGTGGETQYF
TGCGCCAGCAGCAATATAGGGACAGGGGGAGAGACCCAGTACTTC
>TRBV3-1/TRBV3-2|-|-|TRBJ2-3
CASSLLNSADTQYF
TGTGCCAGCAGCTTACTAAATTCAGCAGATACGCAGTATTTT
>TRBV15|-|-|TRBJ1-1
CATSRDPGQMNTEAFF
TGTGCCACCAGCAGAGATCCGGGACAAATGAACACTGAAGCTTTCTTT
>TRBV30|TRBD2|-|TRBJ2-7
CACRASGGFYEQYF
TGTGCCTGTCGGGCTAGCGGCGGCTTCTACGAGCAGTACTTC
>TRBV3-1/TRBV3-2|TRBD1|few|TRBJ1-5
CASSQNRGLQPQHF
TGTGCCAGCAGCCAAAACAGGGGGCTTCAGCCCCAGCATTTT
>TRBV7-9|-|-|TRBJ1-4
CASSSPLRVANEKLFF
TGTGCCAGCAGCTCCCCCCTCAGGGTAGCTAATGAAAAACTGTTTTTT
>TRBV5-5|TRBD1|-|TRBJ2-5
CASSVDPQGTETQYF
TGTGCCAGCAGCGTAGACCCACAGGGGACCGAGACCCAGTACTTC
>TRBV6-5|-|-|TRBJ1-1
CALRRSLNTEAFF
TGTGCCCTAAGGAGGAGCCTGAACACTGAAGCTTTCTTT
>TRBV10-3|-|-|TRBJ2-2
CAISLAENTGELFF
TGTGCCATCAGTTTAGCGGAGAACACCGGGGAGCTGTTTTTT
>TRBV4-1|TRBD2|-|TRBJ2-3
CASSRATTAGLTDTQYF
TGCGCCAGCAGCCGTGCCACCACAGCGGGACTCACAGATACGCAGTATTTT
>TRBV7-9|TRBD1|-|TRBJ1-3
CASSSSGGSGNTIYF
TGTGCCAGCAGCTCGTCAGGGGGCTCTGGAAACACCATATATTTT
>TRBV19|-|-|TRBJ2-7
CAAGSTGSYEQYF
TGTGCCGCAGGGTCCACGGGCTCCTACGAGCAGTACTTC
>TRBV3-1/TRBV3-2|-|-|TRBJ2-1
CASSQDLAGEQFF
TGTGCCAGCAGCCAAGATTTGGCAGGTGAGCAGTTCTTC
>TRBV5-6|-|-|TRBJ2-7
CASSSYRDIVAYEQYF
TGTGCCAGCAGCAGCTACCGGGACATCGTCGCCTACGAGCAGTACTTC
>TRBV3-1/TRBV3-2|-|-|TRBJ1-1
CASRNAGGPFF
TGTGCCAGCCGCAATGCGGGGGGACCTTTCTTT